This T cell receptor beta chain stems from a study of OX40 agonist ivuxolimab in advanced cancers. Notes on the study in general: More expanded clones were seen, on average, in CD8+ T cells than in CD4+. Clonal expansion was among the lowest in partial responders at 0.1-3.0 mg/kg, especially CD8+.

TCRdb's copy holds only in-frame clones and misses some; the assay was immunoSEQ multiplex PCR. The table shows about 55,000 clones, with approximately 91% occurring only once. CDR3 length: 13 amino acids. Germline V gene sequence: CDR1 SQVTM, CDR2 ANQGSEA. The V gene lost 2 bases and the J gene lost 3 bases, with 8 bases spanning the gap. In the case of this clone: Its antigen is still unknown.

The sequence came from an adult with an advanced solid tumor such as melanoma, head and neck, liver or kidney cancer. The sequenced sample was CD4+ or CD8+ T cells sorted from blood, obtained in a trial of the OX40 agonist ivuxolimab. The rearrangement joins TRBV29-1 to TRBJ2-1; a possible D gene is TRBD2 (7 bases). CDR3 sequence: CSVERGGYNEQFF. The CDR3 DNA follows: TGCAGCGTTGAAAGGGGGGGCTACAATGAGCAGTTCTTC.